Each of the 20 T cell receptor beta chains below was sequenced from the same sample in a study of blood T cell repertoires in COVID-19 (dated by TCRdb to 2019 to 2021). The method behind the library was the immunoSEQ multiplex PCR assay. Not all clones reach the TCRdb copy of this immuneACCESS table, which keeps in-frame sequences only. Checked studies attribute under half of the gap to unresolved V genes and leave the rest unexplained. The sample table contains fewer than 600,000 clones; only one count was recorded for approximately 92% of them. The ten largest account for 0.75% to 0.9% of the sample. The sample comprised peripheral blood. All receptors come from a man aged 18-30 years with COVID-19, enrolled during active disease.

CDR3 region: CASSQATGIAKAQYF. Here the CDR3 DNA reads TGTGCCAGCAGCCAAGCCACGGGGATCGCTAAGGCGCAGTATTTT. The chain recombines TRBV3-1 (or the pseudogene TRBV3-2) with TRBJ2-3; possibly TRBD2 for D (5 bases). V lost 1 base and J 10 bases, leaving 18 bases between the germline ends. This CDR3 region has 15 residues. Germline V gene lookup returns CDR1 LGHDT and CDR2 YNNKEL (reference sequence).

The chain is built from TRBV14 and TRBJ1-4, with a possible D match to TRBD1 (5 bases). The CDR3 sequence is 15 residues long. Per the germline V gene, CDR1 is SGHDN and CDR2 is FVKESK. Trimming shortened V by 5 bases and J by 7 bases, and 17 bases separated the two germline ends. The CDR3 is CASSSYGGIGEKLFF. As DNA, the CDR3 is TGTGCCAGCAGCTCATACGGGGGTATCGGTGAAAAACTGTTTTTT.

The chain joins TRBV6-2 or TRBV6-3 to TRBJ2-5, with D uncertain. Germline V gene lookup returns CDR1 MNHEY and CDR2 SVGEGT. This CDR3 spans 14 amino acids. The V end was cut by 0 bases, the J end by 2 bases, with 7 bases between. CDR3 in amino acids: CASSYSRRQETQYF. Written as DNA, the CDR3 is TGTGCCAGCAGTTACTCTAGGCGGCAAGAGACCCAGTACTTC.

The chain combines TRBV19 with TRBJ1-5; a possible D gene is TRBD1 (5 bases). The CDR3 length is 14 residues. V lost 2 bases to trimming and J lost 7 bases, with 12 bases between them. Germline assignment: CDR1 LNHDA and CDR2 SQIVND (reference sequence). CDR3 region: CASSISVGAQPQHF. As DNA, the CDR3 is TGTGCCAGTAGTATATCGGTAGGGGCCCAGCCCCAGCATTTT. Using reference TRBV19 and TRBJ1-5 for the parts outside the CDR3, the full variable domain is DGGITQSPKYLFRKEGQNVTLSCEQNLNHDAMYWYRQDPGQGLRLIYYSQIVNDFQKGDIAEGYSVSREKKESFPLTVTSAQKNPTAFYLCASSISVGAQPQHFGDGTRLSIL.

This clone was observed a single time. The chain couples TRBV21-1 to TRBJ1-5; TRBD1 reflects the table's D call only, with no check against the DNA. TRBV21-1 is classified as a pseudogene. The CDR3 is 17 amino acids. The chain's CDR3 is CASSKGRQGKGNQPQHF. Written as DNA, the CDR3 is TGTGCCAGCAGCAAAGGTAGACAGGGCAAGGGCAATCAGCCCCAGCATTTT.

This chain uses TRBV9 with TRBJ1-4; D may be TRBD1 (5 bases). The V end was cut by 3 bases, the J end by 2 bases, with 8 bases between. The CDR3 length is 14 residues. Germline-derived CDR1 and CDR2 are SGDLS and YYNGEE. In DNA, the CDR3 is TGTGCCAGCAGCGCGGGGGGGACTAATGAAAAACTGTTTTTT. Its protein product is CASSAGGTNEKLFF. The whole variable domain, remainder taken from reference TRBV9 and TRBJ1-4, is DSGVTQTPKHLITATGQRVTLRCSPRSGDLSVYWYQQSLDQGLQFLIQYYNGEERAKGNILERFSAQQFPDLHSELNLSSLELGDSALYFCASSAGGTNEKLFFGSGTQLSVL.

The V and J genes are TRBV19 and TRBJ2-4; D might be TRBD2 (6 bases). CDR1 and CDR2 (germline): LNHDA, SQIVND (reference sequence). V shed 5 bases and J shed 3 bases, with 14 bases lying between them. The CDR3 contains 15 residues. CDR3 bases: TGTGCCAGTAGTTCCCTCAGGGACTTCAAAAACATTCAGTACTTC. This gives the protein CASSSLRDFKNIQYF. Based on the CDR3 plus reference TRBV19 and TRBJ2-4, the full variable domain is DGGITQSPKYLFRKEGQNVTLSCEQNLNHDAMYWYRQDPGQGLRLIYYSQIVNDFQKGDIAEGYSVSREKKESFPLTVTSAQKNPTAFYLCASSSLRDFKNIQYFGAGTRLSVL.

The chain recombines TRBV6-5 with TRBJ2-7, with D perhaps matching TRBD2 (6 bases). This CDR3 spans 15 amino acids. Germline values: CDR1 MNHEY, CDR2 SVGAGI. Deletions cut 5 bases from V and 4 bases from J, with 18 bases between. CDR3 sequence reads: CASSPSGWRDYEQYF. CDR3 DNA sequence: TGTGCCAGCAGTCCTTCTGGTTGGCGGGATTACGAGCAGTACTTC.

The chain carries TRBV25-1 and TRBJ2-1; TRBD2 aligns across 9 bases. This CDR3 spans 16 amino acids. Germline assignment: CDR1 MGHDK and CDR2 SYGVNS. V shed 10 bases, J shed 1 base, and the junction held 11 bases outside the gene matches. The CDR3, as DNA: TGTGCCACAAAAGGGGACCTAGCGGGATCCTACAATGAGCAGTTCTTC. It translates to CATKGDLAGSYNEQFF. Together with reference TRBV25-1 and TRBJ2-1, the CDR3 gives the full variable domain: EADIYQTPRYLVIGTGKKITLECSQTMGHDKMYWYQQDPGMELHLIHYSYGVNSTEKGDLSSESTVSRIRTEHFPLTLESARPSHTSQYLCATKGDLAGSYNEQFFGPGTRLTVL.

CDR3 coding DNA: TGTGCCAGCAGTATGCGACAGGGGGGACCCTACGAGCAGTACTTC. It yields the protein CASSMRQGGPYEQYF. The J gene is TRBJ2-7, the V gene TRBV27; 9 positions match TRBD1. CDR1 is MNHEY, CDR2 SMNVEV, per germline (reference sequence). Trimming cost V 5 bases and J 2 bases; bases outside gene matches: 7. The CDR3 spans 15 residues.

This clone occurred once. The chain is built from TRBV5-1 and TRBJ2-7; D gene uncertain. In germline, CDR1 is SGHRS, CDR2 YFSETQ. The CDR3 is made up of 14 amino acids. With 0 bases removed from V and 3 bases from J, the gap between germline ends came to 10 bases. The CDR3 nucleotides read TGCGCCAGCAGCTTGGCGCCCGAGGACTACGAGCAGTACTTC. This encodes CASSLAPEDYEQYF.

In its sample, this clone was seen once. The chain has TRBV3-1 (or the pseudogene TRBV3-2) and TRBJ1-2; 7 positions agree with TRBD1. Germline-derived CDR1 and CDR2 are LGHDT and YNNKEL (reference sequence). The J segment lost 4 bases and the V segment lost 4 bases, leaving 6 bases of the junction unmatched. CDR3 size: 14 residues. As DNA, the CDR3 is TGTGCCAGCAGCCGGACAGGAGCCTTCTATGGCTACACCTTC. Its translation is CASSRTGAFYGYTF.

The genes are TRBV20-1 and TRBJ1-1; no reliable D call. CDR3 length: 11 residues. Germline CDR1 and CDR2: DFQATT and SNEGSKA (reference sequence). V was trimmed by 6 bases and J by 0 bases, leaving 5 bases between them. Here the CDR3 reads CSAPVNTEAFF. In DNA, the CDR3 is TGCAGTGCGCCAGTGAACACTGAAGCTTTCTTT.

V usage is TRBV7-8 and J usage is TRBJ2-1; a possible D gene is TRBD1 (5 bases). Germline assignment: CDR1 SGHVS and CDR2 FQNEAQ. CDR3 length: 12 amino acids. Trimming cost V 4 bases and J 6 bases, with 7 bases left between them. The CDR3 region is CASSSTVNEQFF. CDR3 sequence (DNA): TGTGCCAGCAGCTCGACAGTCAATGAGCAGTTCTTC.

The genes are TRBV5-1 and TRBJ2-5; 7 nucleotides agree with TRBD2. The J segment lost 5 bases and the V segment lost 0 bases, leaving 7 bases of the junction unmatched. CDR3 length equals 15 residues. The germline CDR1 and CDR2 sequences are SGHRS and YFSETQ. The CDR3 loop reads CASSLAAGAGETQYF. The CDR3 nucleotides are TGCGCCAGCAGCTTGGCGGCAGGAGCGGGGGAGACCCAGTACTTC.

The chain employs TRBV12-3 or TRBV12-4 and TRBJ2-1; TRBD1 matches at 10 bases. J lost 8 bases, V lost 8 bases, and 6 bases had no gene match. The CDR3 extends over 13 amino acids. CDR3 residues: CASGDRGWDEQFF. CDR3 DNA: TGTGCCAGCGGGGACAGGGGATGGGATGAGCAGTTCTTC.

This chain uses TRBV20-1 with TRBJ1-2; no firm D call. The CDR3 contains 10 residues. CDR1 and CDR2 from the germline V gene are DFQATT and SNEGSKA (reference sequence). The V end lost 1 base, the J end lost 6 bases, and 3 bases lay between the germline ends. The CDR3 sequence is CSARVNGYTF. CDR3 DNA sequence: TGCAGTGCTAGAGTAAATGGCTACACCTTC.

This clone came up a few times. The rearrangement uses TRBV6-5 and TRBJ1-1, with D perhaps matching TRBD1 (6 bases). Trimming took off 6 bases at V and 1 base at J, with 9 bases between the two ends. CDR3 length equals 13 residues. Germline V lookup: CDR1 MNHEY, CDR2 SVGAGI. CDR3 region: CASRETGNTEAFF. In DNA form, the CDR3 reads TGTGCCAGCAGAGAGACAGGGAACACTGAAGCTTTCTTT.

The CDR3 DNA is TGTGCCAGCAGTGAAACAGGGGCTGGGTACCAAGAGACCCAGTACTTC. Translated, it gives CASSETGAGYQETQYF. The V gene is TRBV2, the J gene TRBJ2-5, with TRBD1 matching 7 bases. CDR1 SNHLY and CDR2 FYNNEI come from the germline V gene. The V gene end was trimmed by 2 bases and the J gene end by 0 bases; junction bases not matched to a gene: 6. The CDR3 sequence is 16 residues long. Full variable domain (outside the CDR3, taken from reference TRBV2 and TRBJ2-5): EPEVTQTPSHQVTQMGQEVILRCVPISNHLYFYWYRQILGQKVEFLVSFYNNEISEKSEIFDDQFSVERPDGSNFTLKIRSTKLEDSAMYFCASSETGAGYQETQYFGPGTRLLVL.

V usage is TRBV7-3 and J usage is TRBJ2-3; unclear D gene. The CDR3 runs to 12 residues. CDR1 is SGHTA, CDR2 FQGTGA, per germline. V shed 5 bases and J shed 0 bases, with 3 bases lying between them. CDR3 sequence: CASSPSTDTQYF. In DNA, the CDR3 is TGTGCCAGCAGCCCTAGCACAGATACGCAGTATTTT. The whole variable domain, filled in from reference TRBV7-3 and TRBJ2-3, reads GAGVSQTPSNKVTEKGKYVELRCDPISGHTALYWYRQSLGQGPEFLIYFQGTGAADDSGLPNDRFFAVRPEGSVSTLKIQRTERGDSAVYLCASSPSTDTQYFGPGTRLTVL.